Described below is a single T cell receptor beta chain sequence and its context. This clonotype appeared once. Its binding antigen is unknown. Per-base qualities were not stored, and no clone one base away is much larger. One read alone lends weak support. The listed sequencing device is Illumina MiSeq. The SMARTer RACE cDNA Amplification kit was used to reverse transcribe the RNA, and the TCR beta CDR3 region was then amplified. The RNeasy Mini Kit was used to extract RNA from the sorted cells. Illumina paired-end sequencing was applied to the TCR beta amplicons. Regarding the original processing steps: MiXCR, VDJtools and the tcR R package were used for TCR repertoire analysis. The inverse Simpson index served to quantify diversity, and clones were sorted into rare, small, medium or expanded bins based on their proportion of the repertoire. TCRdb redid the processing of the public reads, applying fastp at Q25 and MiXCR, and retained in-frame beta chains. For every CDR3 protein sequence, its rows merge into one entry that carries the most common genes and DNA. TCRdb's processing, not the study's, gives the V and J calls here. The sample table shows some 5,000 distinct CDR3 sequences, and around 97% are seen once. The ten largest clones add up to about 37% of the sample.

Interpreted using the paper, the time point label stands for: 30 days after allogeneic hematopoietic stem cell transplantation. At 30 days after allogeneic hematopoietic stem cell transplantation, peripheral blood mononuclear cells were collected from the patients. This record belongs to a study of regulatory T cells after allogeneic stem cell transplantation (dated by TCRdb to the late 2010s). Regarding the study in general: Patients were grouped by whether acute graft-versus-host disease developed within 100 days after stem cell transplantation. CD4+CD25+CD127- regulatory T cells were isolated from patient PBMCs by fluorescence-activated cell sorting. Conventional CD4+ T cells defined as CD4+CD25+/-CD127+ were also sorted and TCR-sequenced for comparison in the study. The study compared the regulatory T-cell TCR repertoire after allogeneic stem cell transplantation between patients with and without acute graft-versus-host disease. Broader findings and caveats from the paper: Because the patient sample size was small, the findings needed validation in a larger cohort. Whether or not patients had graft-versus-host disease, conventional CD4+ T-cell repertoire diversity showed no significant difference. No regulatory T-cell clones were shared by all patients, and sorted cell numbers did not correlate significantly with the inverse Simpson index. A significantly larger repertoire share was occupied by the top 10 regulatory T-cell clones in non-GvHD patients, which suggested expansion of presumably allo-specific protective clones. The regulatory T-cell TCR repertoire was less diverse and more focused in patients without graft-versus-host disease than in patients with graft-versus-host disease.

CDR1 SGHVS and CDR2 FQNEAQ were looked up in the germline V gene. Spanning cysteine to phenylalanine, the CDR3 consists of 15 amino acids. The read is trimmed to its CDR3 DNA, 45 bases read in frame from base 1. Cut back by 5 bases and 1 base, the V and J ends lie 15 bases apart. The sequencing here drew on sorted CD4+ T cells from blood (whether regulatory or conventional is not recorded), taken 30 days after allogeneic stem cell transplant. The rearranged chain carries TRBV7-8 and TRBJ2-7; the D gene is not confidently resolved. The TCR originated in a human patient who had an allogeneic stem cell transplant, so the T cells may come from the graft donor. The DNA sequence follows: TGTGCCAGCAGCCCCCCCGCCAGGAAATCCTACGAGCAGTACTTC. This is translated as CASSPPARKSYEQYF.